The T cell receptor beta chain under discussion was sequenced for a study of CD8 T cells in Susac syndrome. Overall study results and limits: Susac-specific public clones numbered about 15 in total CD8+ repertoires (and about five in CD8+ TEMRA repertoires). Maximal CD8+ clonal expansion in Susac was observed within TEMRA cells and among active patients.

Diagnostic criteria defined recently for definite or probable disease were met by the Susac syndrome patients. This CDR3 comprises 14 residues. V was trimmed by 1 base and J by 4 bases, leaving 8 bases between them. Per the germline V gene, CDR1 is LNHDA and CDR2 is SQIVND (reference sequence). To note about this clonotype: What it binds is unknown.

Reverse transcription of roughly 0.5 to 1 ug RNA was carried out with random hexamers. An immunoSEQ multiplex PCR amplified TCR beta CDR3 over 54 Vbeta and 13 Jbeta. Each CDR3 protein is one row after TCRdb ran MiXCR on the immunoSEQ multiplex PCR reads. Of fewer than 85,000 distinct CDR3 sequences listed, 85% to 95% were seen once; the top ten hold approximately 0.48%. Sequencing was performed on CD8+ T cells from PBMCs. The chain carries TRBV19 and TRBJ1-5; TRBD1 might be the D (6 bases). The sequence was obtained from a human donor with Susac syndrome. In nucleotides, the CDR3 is TGTGCCAGTAGTATAGCAGGGGAAAATCAGCCCCAGCATTTT. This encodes CASSIAGENQPQHF.